Each of the 31 T cell receptor beta chains below was sequenced from the same sample in a study of CD8+CD57+ T cells in acquired aplastic anemia. Genomic DNA, the template, was used for profiling of the TCR beta VDJ and CDR3. TCRdb ran MiXCR on the reads and lists one entry per CDR3 protein. The sample consists of hundreds of thousands of distinct CDR3 sequences, 65% to 80% of them appearing once. The material sequenced was sorted CD4+, CD8+, or CD8+CD57+ T cells (not recorded which) from PBMCs. These receptors were collected from a human donor in good health, serving as a control.

This clonotype appeared many times. This chain joins TRBV6-5 and TRBJ1-1; 7 positions match TRBD1. CDR1 is MNHEY, CDR2 SVGAGI, per germline. This CDR3 is built from 14 residues. V was clipped by 6 bases and J by 4 bases; unmatched bases: 8. The CDR3 reads CASSSTGWATEAFF. The CDR3 DNA follows: TGTGCCAGCAGCTCGACAGGGTGGGCCACTGAAGCTTTCTTT.

The gene calls are TRBV7-2 and TRBJ2-2; TRBD2 is a possible D gene (6 bases). Germline V CDR1 and CDR2: SGHTA, FQGNSA. The CDR3 runs 14 residues. The V gene lost 6 bases and the J gene lost 8 bases, with 16 bases spanning the gap. CDR3 in amino acids: CASRPAGSRGELFF. CDR3 in DNA: TGTGCCAGCAGACCCGCCGGGAGCAGAGGGGAGCTGTTTTTT.

On this clonotype itself: One junction end disagrees with the germline gene, perhaps due to a read error. The V and J genes are TRBV2 and TRBJ2-6; the D gene is possibly TRBD1 (5 bases). The CDR3 has 14 amino acids. Looked up from germline, CDR1 is SNHLY and CDR2 is FYNNEI. Here the CDR3 DNA reads TGTGCCACCAGCCCCTACTCTGGGGCCAACGTCCTGACTTTT. This translates into CATSPYSGANVLTF.

The chain uses TRBV9 and TRBJ1-5, with D possibly being TRBD1 (6 bases). Deletions cut 3 bases from V and 16 bases from J, with 23 bases between. Germline CDR1 SGDLS, CDR2 YYNGEE. The CDR3 is 14 amino acids. The CDR3 sequence: CASSGGEGTPLHHF. Here the CDR3 DNA reads TGTGCCAGCAGCGGAGGGGAGGGGACACCCCTCCACCATTTT. The full variable domain, its missing parts supplied by reference TRBV9 and TRBJ1-5, is DSGVTQTPKHLITATGQRVTLRCSPRSGDLSVYWYQQSLDQGLQFLIQYYNGEERAKGNILERFSAQQFPDLHSELNLSSLELGDSALYFCASSGGEGTPLHHFGDGTRLSIL.

As concerns this clonotype: No conserved phenylalanine or tryptophan is present at the end of the CDR3, so a read error is the likely explanation. V gene TRBV2 combines with J gene TRBJ1-2; 9 positions match TRBD1. The V segment lost 8 bases and the J segment 2 bases; nucleotides outside the gene matches: 6. This CDR3 spans 14 amino acids. Germline V CDR1 and CDR2: SNHLY, FYNNEI. The CDR3 loop is CASLQGAQNYGYTS. The CDR3 DNA reads as TGTGCCAGCTTACAGGGGGCGCAGAACTATGGCTACACCTCC.

This clonotype was seen many times. The chain is built from TRBV7-2 and TRBJ2-3, with D possibly matching TRBD1 (6 bases). The germline CDR1 and CDR2 sequences are SGHTA and FQGNSA. The CDR3 spans 14 residues. The germline V and J ends were trimmed by 9 bases and 0 bases, with 13 bases remaining between them. Here the CDR3 DNA reads TGTGCCAGTCATCAGGGGTACAGCACAGATACGCAGTATTTT. It is translated as CASHQGYSTDTQYF.

This clonotype has at least ten counts. The genes are TRBV27 and TRBJ2-3, with 10 bases matching TRBD1. This CDR3 comprises 16 residues. CDR1 MNHEY and CDR2 SMNVEV come from the germline V gene (reference sequence). V gave up 7 bases and J gave up 6 bases; unmatched junction bases: 13. The CDR3 reads CASNSRDRGFGDTQYF. In nucleotides, the CDR3 is TGTGCCAGCAACTCAAGGGACAGGGGTTTTGGTGATACGCAGTATTTT.

The J gene is TRBJ2-5, the V gene TRBV20-1, with D perhaps matching TRBD2 (6 bases). The CDR3 runs 14 residues. Germline loops: CDR1 DFQATT, CDR2 SNEGSKA (reference sequence). V lost 0 bases and J lost 5, with 13 bases in between. The CDR3 bases are TGCAGTGCTAGAGATTGGAACGGGGGTGAGACCCAGTACTTC. Translation gives CSARDWNGGETQYF.

This clonotype was detected a few times. A read error may account for a junction end that differs from germline. V usage is TRBV5-1 and J usage is TRBJ2-7; 9 bases fit TRBD1. The CDR3 is 14 amino acids. Germline V gene data show CDR1 as SGHRS and CDR2 as YFSETQ. The CDR3 is CASSLGQGAAEQYF. The DNA for the CDR3 is TGTGCCAGCAGCTTGGGACAGGGCGCAGCCGAGCAGTACTTC.

This clonotype was counted many times. The DNA of the CDR3 is TGTGCCAGCAGCCCTCGCACCGGGACAGGGGTATACGAGCAGTACTTC. It yields the protein CASSPRTGTGVYEQYF. The gene calls are TRBV5-8 and TRBJ2-7, with 10 bases lining up with TRBD1. The CDR3 spans 16 residues. Trimming at V came to 4 bases and at J to 4 bases, leaving 11 bases not matched to a gene. Germline V CDR1 and CDR2: SGHTS, YDEGEE.

The table lists this clonotype with many counts. CDR3 in amino acids: CASSQAGVGETQYF. The CDR3 DNA reads as TGCGCCAGCAGCCAAGCAGGGGTGGGCGAGACCCAGTACTTC. J is TRBJ2-5 and V is TRBV4-1; D perhaps matches TRBD1 (6 bases). CDR1 MGHRA and CDR2 YSYEKL come from the germline V gene. V lost 1 base, J lost 5 bases, and 11 bases lay in between. This CDR3 has 14 residues.

On this clonotype: One end of the junction does not line up with germline, which may come from a read error. V is TRBV5-1 and J is TRBJ1-4; TRBD1 aligns across 11 bases. Germline lookup yields CDR1 SGHRS and CDR2 YFSETQ. The CDR3 runs 13 residues. CDR3 sequence (DNA): TGTGCCAGCAGCTTCGGGACAGGGGGAAAACTGTTTTTT. It translates to CASSFGTGGKLFF.

This clonotype was seen many times. This chain links TRBV20-1 with TRBJ2-2, with D perhaps matching TRBD1 (6 bases). CDR3 size: 14 residues. Between the trimmed V and J ends, which lost 3 bases and 5 bases, there was a span of 13 bases. The V gene's germline CDR1 is DFQATT and CDR2 SNEGSKA (reference sequence). DNA of the CDR3: TGCAGTGCTAGCCGGCAGGGGACGACCGGGGAGCTGTTTTTT. Its protein product is CSASRQGTTGELFF.

As to this clonotype: Germline and junction disagree at one end, which may indicate a read error. The rearrangement uses TRBV7-2 and TRBJ1-5, with D uncertain. This CDR3 spans 14 amino acids. The germline gives CDR1 SGHTA, CDR2 FQGNSA. CDR3 region: CASSLSSGSYAQYF. CDR3 nucleotide sequence: TGTGCCAGCAGCTTGAGTAGCGGGTCCTACGCGCAGTACTTT.

This clonotype is a singleton in its sample. The chain uses TRBV7-9 and TRBJ1-2; unclear D gene. Germline CDR1 SEHNR, CDR2 FQNEAQ (reference sequence). This CDR3 comprises 16 residues. The germline V and J ends were trimmed by 0 bases and 6 bases, with 17 bases remaining between them. In DNA, the CDR3 is TGTGCCAGCAGCTTAGCGACCGAGGCGGGCGGGGATGGCTACACCTTC. This gives the protein CASSLATEAGGDGYTF.

This rearrangement joins TRBV5-1 to TRBJ2-7; 7 positions match TRBD1. Germline CDR1 SGHRS, CDR2 YFSETQ. V shed 4 bases, J shed 3 bases, and the junction held 7 bases outside the gene matches. The CDR3 runs to 14 residues. CDR3 sequence reads: CASSTSGQHYEQYF. CDR3 sequence (DNA): TGCGCCAGCAGCACGTCGGGACAGCACTACGAGCAGTACTTC. The variable domain in full, completed from reference TRBV5-1 and TRBJ2-7, reads KAGVTQTPRYLIKTRGQQVTLSCSPISGHRSVSWYQQTPGQGLQFLFEYFSETQRNKGNFPGRFSGRQFSNSRSEMNVSTLELGDSALYLCASSTSGQHYEQYFGPGTRLTVT.

As concerns this clonotype: Possible read error: a much larger clone is one base away. CDR3: CASGLALGRYSGNTIYF. DNA for the CDR3: TGTGCCAGCGGCTTAGCTTTAGGGCGCTACTCTGGAAACACCATATATTTT. The V call is TRBV7-2, the J call TRBJ1-3, with D uncertain. CDR3 length: 17 amino acids. Looked up from germline, CDR1 is SGHTA and CDR2 is FQGNSA.

V is TRBV10-3 and J is TRBJ2-3; 14 bases line up with TRBD2. V was clipped by 2 bases and J by 2 bases; unmatched bases: 3. This CDR3 has 17 amino acids. CDR1 is ENHRY and CDR2 is SYGVKD in the germline V gene. The CDR3 region has the DNA TGTGCCATCAGTGAGGGACTAGCGGGGGGATCCACAGATACGCAGTATTTT. This codes for CAISEGLAGGSTDTQYF.

The chain recombines TRBV5-1 with TRBJ1-2; possibly TRBD1 for D (5 bases). CDR1 is SGHRS and CDR2 is YFSETQ in the germline V gene. The V gene lost 0 bases and the J gene lost 10 bases, with 10 bases spanning the gap. This CDR3 spans 12 amino acids. The CDR3 bases are TGCGCCAGCAGCTTGGGCGGACAAATCTACACCTTC. Encoded protein: CASSLGGQIYTF.

CDR3 DNA: TGTGCCAGCAGCTTAGGCGGAGGCAGGAACCGGTACGAGCACTTT. Its translation: CASSLGGGRNRYEHF. The genes are TRBV7-6 and TRBJ1-6; D gene ambiguous. V was cut by 1 base and J by 19 bases, with 23 bases left in between. In germline, CDR1 is SGHVS, CDR2 FNYEAQ. The CDR3 spans 15 residues. The full variable domain, rest sourced from reference TRBV7-6 and TRBJ1-6, is GAGVSQSPRYKVTKRGQDVALRCDPISGHVSLYWYRQALGQGPEFLTYFNYEAQQDKSGLPNDRFSAERPEGSISTLTIQRTEQRDSAMYRCASSLGGGRNRYEHFGNGTRLTVT.

This clonotype was counted ten times or more. The rearrangement links TRBV20-1 to TRBJ1-1; maybe TRBD1 (5 bases). The V and J ends lost 0 bases and 0 bases respectively, with 20 bases between them. The CDR3 is made up of 18 amino acids. Germline CDR1 reads DFQATT; CDR2 reads SNEGSKA (reference sequence). Here the CDR3 reads CSARDLGGQTEMNTEAFF. The CDR3 nucleotides read TGCAGTGCTAGAGATCTGGGTGGCCAGACAGAGATGAACACTGAAGCTTTCTTT.

This clonotype occurred once. One end of the junction fails to match germline, which may point to a read error. V usage is TRBV7-3 and J usage is TRBJ1-1; D ambiguous. CDR1 SGHTA and CDR2 FQGTGA come from the germline V gene. The CDR3 is 14 residues long. In DNA form, the CDR3 reads TGTGCCAGAAGCGACGCGAAGGTGAACCCCGAAACTTTGTTT. It specifies CARSDAKVNPETLF.

Comment on this clonotype: This may arise from a read error, as a much more abundant clone is one base away. The chain's CDR3 is CASSCGGDRTDTQYF. Here the CDR3 DNA reads TGTGCCAGCAGTTGCGGCGGGGACCGCACAGATACGCAGTATTTT. The gene calls are TRBV6-6 and TRBJ2-3; possibly TRBD2 for D (6 bases). Per the germline V gene, CDR1 is MNHNY and CDR2 is SVGAGI (reference sequence). Deletions cut 4 bases from V and 1 base from J, with 12 bases between. CDR3 length: 15 residues.

The chain combines TRBV2 with TRBJ2-7; D ambiguous. The CDR3 is made up of 14 amino acids. With 0 bases removed from V and 3 bases from J, the gap between germline ends came to 9 bases. The germline CDR1 and CDR2 sequences are SNHLY and FYNNEI. The CDR3, as DNA: TGTGCCAGCAGTGAAGCGGGAACAAACTACGAGCAGTACTTC. Encoded protein: CASSEAGTNYEQYF.

Worth noting for this clonotype: Since a much larger clone is just one base distant, this may be a read error. The genes are TRBV20-1 and TRBJ2-3, with 12 positions matching TRBD2. V was pared by 6 bases and J by 2 bases, with 6 bases of the junction left unmatched. Germline values: CDR1 DFQATT, CDR2 SNEGSKA (reference sequence). CDR3 length: 15 amino acids. CDR3 loop: CSAEASGGATDTQYF. Written as DNA, the CDR3 is TGCAGTGCAGAAGCTAGCGGGGGGGCCACAGATACGCAGTATTTT.

Concerning this clonotype itself: The conserved phenylalanine or tryptophan is not found at the CDR3 terminus, so this likely reflects a read error. The limits of the CDR3 on the DNA are not certain, so only TCRdb's listed CDR3 is given. The chain uses TRBV7-6 and TRBJ2-5; the table calls TRBD2, which could not be checked here. The CDR3 spans 14 amino acids, including both terminal residues. The germline gives CDR1 SGHVS, CDR2 FNYEAQ. The CDR3 loop is CASRRALQGETQCL.

Many counts were recorded for this clonotype. The V and J genes are TRBV2 and TRBJ2-7; no clear D. The germline V and J ends were trimmed by 4 bases and 8 bases, with 9 bases remaining between them. Germline V gives CDR1 SNHLY, CDR2 FYNNEI. The CDR3 is made up of 11 amino acids. CDR3 loop: CASSAVRQQYF. CDR3 nucleotide sequence: TGTGCCAGCAGTGCCGTCAGACAGCAGTACTTC. Full variable domain (outside the CDR3, taken from reference TRBV2 and TRBJ2-7): EPEVTQTPSHQVTQMGQEVILRCVPISNHLYFYWYRQILGQKVEFLVSFYNNEISEKSEIFDDQFSVERPDGSNFTLKIRSTKLEDSAMYFCASSAVRQQYFGPGTRLTVT.

The V gene is TRBV19, the J gene TRBJ2-7; either TRBD1 or TRBD2 may supply D (6 bases each). TRBJ2-5 matches the DNA end more closely, so the J call is doubtful. The CDR3 sequence is 14 residues long. The germline gives CDR1 LNHDA, CDR2 SQIVND (reference sequence). The CDR3: CASTPGGLQETQYF. DNA of the CDR3: TGTGCCAGCACCCCTGGGGGGCTACAAGAGACCCAGTACTTC.

Concerning this clonotype: Sequence at one end of the junction differs from germline and may be a read error. V and J are TRBV7-9 and TRBJ1-1; weak D call: TRBD1 (5 bases). Germline V lookup: CDR1 SEHNR, CDR2 FQNEAQ (reference sequence). The CDR3 length is 14 residues. The CDR3 coding sequence is TGTGCCAGCAGCGGGACGGGGAGGCTATGGCTACACTTTTTT. Protein: CASSGTGRLWLHFF.

This clonotype came up many times. V usage is TRBV7-3 and J usage is TRBJ2-3, with D tentatively TRBD2 (6 bases). The length of the CDR3 is 14 residues. V was pared by 5 bases and J by 6 bases, with 15 bases between. Germline V gives CDR1 SGHTA, CDR2 FQGTGA. This CDR3 is CASSASGLGDTQYF. The CDR3 nucleotides read TGTGCCAGCAGCGCCTCGGGACTCGGGGATACGCAGTATTTT.

This clonotype was picked up many times. The rearrangement joins TRBV7-9 to TRBJ1-5; TRBD1 aligns across 10 bases. Germline loops: CDR1 SEHNR, CDR2 FQNEAQ (reference sequence). This CDR3 has 18 residues. V gave up 3 bases and J gave up 0 bases; unmatched junction bases: 8. CDR3 DNA: TGTGCCAGCAGCTTTTCCGGGACAGGGGCCTCTAGCAATCAGCCCCAGCATTTT. Its translation: CASSFSGTGASSNQPQHF.